This TCR beta chain stems from a study of shared clonotypes between healthy human individuals. General study points: Genetic and exposure-history diversity was limited by the small donor number.

An approximately 200 ng quantity of DNA, around 30,000 T cell genomes, went into the sorted-subset replicate PCRs. Sequencing used immunoSEQ multiplex PCR; TCRdb keeps in-frame clones, though not all of them. The sample yields about 1.5 million clones, nearly 99% seen once. Germline V CDR1 and CDR2: ENHRY, SYGVKD. V was pared by 0 bases and J by 8 bases, with 19 bases between. This CDR3 is built from 16 residues. Both subsets, CD45RA+ naive and CD45RA-negative memory, were split from the CD4+ cells. Remarks on this clone: No antigen is known for it.

The TCR was taken from a man between 25 and 39 years old in good health. The sample was naive CD4+ T cells sorted from blood. Subset reported: CD45RA+ positively selected. J is TRBJ1-2 and V is TRBV10-3; possible D gene TRBD1, 5 bases. CDR3: CAISESPGTARLGYTF. Written as DNA, the CDR3 is TGTGCCATCAGTGAGTCTCCCGGGACCGCACGTCTGGGCTACACCTTC.